Listed below are T cell receptor beta chains from one sample, sequenced in a study of T cell repertoires in cytomegalovirus infection. TCRdb independently ran MiXCR on the reads; one entry per CDR3 protein. The sample holds under 300,000 distinct CDR3 sequences; around 20% are singletons and the top ten take 15% to 20%. Antigens for these TCRs are unknown. This material consisted of cultured PBMCs, taken from culture after CMV antigen stimulation. All receptors derive from a human donor in good health (CMV status not recorded). Some clones in this sample may be carry-over from other donors' samples. Each CDR3 is given with its conserved first and last residue. D genes are given only for firm matches. The size field is filled for only some rows; it gives once, few, many or a size class.

J gene | D gene | clone size | V gene | CDR3 protein | CDR3 DNA
TRBJ2-1 | - | - | TRBV20-1 | CSARKRSSYNEQFF | TGCAGTGCTAGGAAGCGGAGCTCCTACAATGAGCAGTTCTTC
TRBJ1-1 | TRBD1 | - | TRBV18 | CASSPHPGQATGAFF | TGTGCCAGCTCACCGCACCCGGGACAGGCAACGGGAGCTTTCTTT
TRBJ1-5 | - | - | TRBV19 | CASSFSARSNQPQHF | TGTGCCAGTAGTTTTTCTGCCAGAAGCAATCAGCCCCAGCATTTT
TRBJ1-2 | TRBD1 | - | TRBV27 | CASKYTGERDYGYTF | TGTGCCAGCAAGTATACAGGGGAACGAGACTATGGCTACACCTTC
TRBJ1-3 | - | few | TRBV7-6 | CASLIRGTGNTIYF | TGTGCCAGCTTGATCAGGGGAACTGGAAACACCATATATTTT
TRBJ1-1 | - | - | TRBV7-9 | CASSTPSGEAFF | TGTGCCAGCAGCACTCCCTCCGGAGAAGCTTTCTTT
TRBJ2-5 | TRBD2 | - | TRBV6-5 | CATRLASGIGQETQYF | TGTGCCACTAGGCTGGCTAGCGGGATCGGCCAAGAGACCCAGTACTTC
TRBJ2-4 | TRBD1 | few | TRBV19 | CASRGQGAVARNIQYF | TGTGCCAGTCGAGGACAGGGGGCGGTTGCCAGAAACATTCAGTACTTC
TRBJ1-5 | TRBD1 | many | TRBV7-2 | CASSLVGTGVQPQHF | TGTGCCAGCAGCTTAGTTGGGACAGGGGTTCAGCCCCAGCATTTT
TRBJ2-4 | TRBD2 | - | TRBV11-2 | CASSLGLSSGIAKNIQYF | TGTGCCAGCAGCTTAGGATTGTCTAGCGGGATAGCCAAAAACATTCAGTACTTC
TRBJ1-6 | TRBD1 | - | TRBV5-4 | CASSYRGPSPLHF | TGTGCCAGCAGCTACAGGGGGCCTTCACCCCTCCACTTT